These T cell receptor beta chains were read from a single sample in a study of T cell clonotyping in hematopoietic cell transplantation. Some clones are missing from TCRdb's copy, which holds only in-frame ones; the method was immunoSEQ multiplex PCR. In the table there are some 49,000 clones, about nine tenths of which are singletons. This specimen was peripheral blood mononuclear cells, taken before stem cell transplant. These receptors were taken from a man between 60 and 70 years old with biphenotypic leukemia. Some clones in this sample may be carry-over from other donors' samples. The CDR3 runs from the conserved cysteine through the conserved F or W. D genes are given only for firm matches. Not all rows give a size; the values are once, few, many and, for expanded clones, a class.

j_call | v_call | d_call | clone_size | cdr3_aa | cdr3_nt
TRBJ2-7 | TRBV28 | - | - | CASSLYLVEQYF | TGTGCCAGCAGTTTATATCTTGTCGAGCAGTACTTC
TRBJ2-3 | TRBV10-1 | - | once | CASSTGLGYADTQYF | TGCGCCAGCAGTACCGGATTGGGGTACGCAGATACGCAGTATTTT
TRBJ2-1 | TRBV28 | TRBD2 | - | CASSPGTSGRVDEQFF | TGTGCCAGCAGTCCTGGGACTAGCGGGAGGGTGGATGAGCAGTTCTTC
TRBJ2-7 | TRBV5-4 | TRBD2 | - | CASSSGLAGPYEQYF | TGTGCCAGCAGCTCGGGACTAGCGGGGCCCTACGAGCAGTACTTC
TRBJ2-7 | TRBV4-1 | - | - | CASSQEAGEVYEQYF | TGCGCCAGCAGCCAAGAAGCAGGGGAAGTGTACGAGCAGTACTTC
TRBJ1-4 | TRBV28 | - | - | CASSTNKQVNEKLFF | TGTGCCAGCAGCACAAATAAGCAAGTAAATGAAAAACTGTTTTTT
TRBJ1-2 | TRBV6-1 | - | - | CASKWGIDYGYTF | TGTGCCAGTAAATGGGGAATTGACTATGGCTACACCTTC
TRBJ2-1 | TRBV28 | TRBD2 | - | CASSLASGRAAQFF | TGTGCCAGCAGTTTGGCGAGCGGGAGGGCCGCGCAGTTCTTC
TRBJ2-7 | TRBV7-2 | TRBD1 | - | CASSPNLGQGIYEQYF | TGTGCCAGCAGCCCAAACTTAGGACAGGGAATCTACGAGCAGTACTTC
TRBJ2-1 | TRBV30 | TRBD1 | - | CAWSPGGGEQFF | TGTGCCTGGAGCCCAGGGGGCGGGGAGCAGTTCTTC
TRBJ2-1 | TRBV7-7 | TRBD2 | - | CASSLSPGEGYNEQFF | TGTGCTAGCAGCTTATCTCCGGGGGAGGGATACAATGAGCAGTTCTTC
TRBJ2-7 | TRBV19 | - | - | CASSMADRTEQYF | TGTGCCAGTAGTATGGCGGACCGAACCGAGCAGTACTTC
TRBJ2-7 | TRBV28 | TRBD2 | - | CAIRTSGRFHEQYF | TGTGCCATAAGAACTAGCGGGAGGTTCCACGAGCAGTACTTC
TRBJ1-1 | TRBV5-1 | - | - | CASSSYGMNTEAFF | TGCGCCAGCTCCAGTTACGGGATGAACACTGAAGCTTTCTTT
TRBJ1-2 | TRBV9 | TRBD1 | - | CASSEPLWDRENYGYTF | TGTGCCAGCAGCGAGCCGTTATGGGACAGGGAGAACTATGGCTACACCTTC
TRBJ2-7 | TRBV5-1 | TRBD1 | - | CASSSGRDRVAYEQYF | TGCGCCAGCAGCTCCGGCCGGGACAGGGTCGCCTACGAGCAGTACTTC
TRBJ2-2 | TRBV7-8 | - | - | CASSLYKRPNTGELFF | TGTGCCAGCAGCTTATACAAGCGGCCGAACACCGGGGAGCTGTTTTTT
TRBJ2-5 | TRBV18 | TRBD2 | - | CASSPGTGGQETQYF | TGTGCCAGCTCACCAGGCACGGGAGGCCAAGAGACCCAGTACTTC
TRBJ2-1 | TRBV28 | TRBD2 | - | CASSYPSGSGVYNEQFF | TGTGCCAGCAGTTATCCAAGCGGGAGCGGGGTCTACAATGAGCAGTTCTTC
TRBJ1-1 | TRBV28 | - | few | CASSLSGLGLRNTEAFF | TGTGCCAGCAGTTTATCGGGACTGGGGTTAAGGAACACTGAAGCTTTCTTT
TRBJ1-5 | TRBV5-1 | - | - | CASSLEPGDEPQHF | TGCGCCAGCAGCTTGGAACCAGGGGACGAGCCCCAGCATTTT
TRBJ2-5 | TRBV15 | - | once | CATSRDGLETQYF | TGTGCCACCAGCAGAGATGGTTTAGAGACCCAGTACTTC
TRBJ2-7 | TRBV19 | - | - | CASSIGGVDEQYF | TGTGCCAGTAGTATAGGAGGAGTCGACGAGCAGTACTTC
TRBJ2-7 | TRBV30 | - | - | CAWSVLDRTAYEQYF | TGTGCCTGGAGTGTACTGGACAGAACAGCCTACGAGCAGTACTTC
TRBJ1-3 | TRBV5-6 | - | - | CASSSRRVQGNTIYF | TGTGCCAGCAGCTCCCGCAGGGTCCAGGGAAACACCATATATTTT
TRBJ2-6 | TRBV9 | TRBD1 | - | CASSFTQGSGANVLTF | TGTGCCAGCAGCTTTACACAGGGGTCTGGGGCCAACGTCCTGACTTTC
TRBJ2-1 | TRBV5-1 | TRBD2 | - | CASSEVDGLVWGEQFF | TGCGCCAGCAGCGAGGTAGACGGACTAGTTTGGGGTGAGCAGTTCTTC
TRBJ2-7 | TRBV19 | TRBD1 | - | CASSRSTGDEQYF | TGTGCCAGTAGTAGATCGACAGGGGACGAGCAGTACTTC
TRBJ1-4 | TRBV30 | - | - | CAWSRGEKLFF | TGTGCCTGGAGTAGAGGCGAAAAACTGTTTTTT
TRBJ1-1 | TRBV30 | TRBD1 | - | CAWSVTAGGRAFF | TGTGCCTGGAGTGTAACGGCAGGGGGAAGAGCTTTCTTT
TRBJ2-1 | TRBV7-2 | - | - | CASSPPAAVQFF | TGTGCCAGCAGCCCGCCCGCGGCAGTCCAGTTCTTC
TRBJ1-1 | TRBV28 | TRBD1 | - | CASSSWTGNTEAFF | TGTGCCAGCAGTTCGTGGACAGGGAACACTGAAGCTTTCTTT
TRBJ2-4 | TRBV7-2 | - | - | CASGGAKNIQYF | TGTGCCAGCGGAGGGGCCAAAAACATTCAGTACTTC
TRBJ1-2 | TRBV29-1 | - | - | CSVDFTGNGYTF | TGCAGCGTTGATTTCACAGGGAATGGCTACACCTTC
TRBJ1-5 | TRBV7-2 | - | - | CASSLGGDQPQHF | TGTGCCAGCAGCTTAGGAGGGGATCAGCCCCAGCATTTT
TRBJ2-2 | TRBV7-2 | - | once | CASSSPTGRANTGELFF | TGTGCCAGCAGCTCCCCCACGGGCCGTGCGAACACCGGGGAGCTGTTTTTT